The clone carrying this T cell receptor beta chain was recorded only once. In germline, CDR1 is GTSNPN, CDR2 SVGIG (reference sequence). CDR3 length: 14 residues. V dropped 8 bases and J dropped 3; count of bases not matched to a gene: 8. This entry belongs to a study of blood T cell repertoires in COVID-19. Assay: immunoSEQ multiplex PCR; the TCRdb copy retains only in-frame clones and omits some. The data contain about 300,000 clones, around 89% of them singletons. This TCR came from a woman aged 30 to 39 with COVID-19, enrolled during active disease. The chain joins TRBV30 to TRBJ2-2, with 8 bases identical to TRBD2. Sequenced: peripheral blood. The CDR3 loop reads CASFAGGDTGELFF. In DNA, the CDR3 is TGTGCCAGCTTTGCGGGGGGCGACACCGGGGAGCTGTTTTTT.